The rows below give T cell receptor beta chains drawn from one sample of a study of cytomegalovirus exposure and HLA in healthy donors. Sequencing was performed with immunoSEQ multiplex PCR; in TCRdb, only in-frame clones are kept and a portion is missing. The sample shows 150,000 to 200,000 clones, more than 80% of them seen only once. The sample comprised PBMCs. The receptors derive from a woman under 30 in good health and CMV-seropositive. CDR3s include the opening cysteine and the closing phenylalanine or tryptophan. A D gene is named only where the DNA matches it firmly. The size field is filled for only some rows; it gives once, few, many or a size class.

CDR3 protein: CASSRGEETQYF; CDR3 DNA: TGTGCCAGCAGTCGGGGGGAAGAGACCCAGTACTTC; V gene: TRBV6-5; D gene: TRBD2; clone size: NA; J gene: TRBJ2-5
CDR3 protein: CASSYPDRRPSTEAFF; CDR3 DNA: TGTGCCAGCAGCTACCCGGACAGGCGGCCGTCCACTGAAGCTTTCTTT; V gene: TRBV7-9; D gene: TRBD1; clone size: NA; J gene: TRBJ1-1
CDR3 protein: CASSFGRGQGEETQYF; CDR3 DNA: TGTGCCAGCAGTTTTGGGAGGGGACAGGGCGAAGAGACCCAGTACTTC; V gene: TRBV27; D gene: TRBD1; clone size: few; J gene: TRBJ2-5
CDR3 protein: CASSRDSSGEQYF; CDR3 DNA: TGTGCCAGCAGTCGGGACAGCTCCGGCGAGCAGTACTTC; V gene: TRBV28; D gene: TRBD1; clone size: NA; J gene: TRBJ2-7
CDR3 protein: CASSEPGTDISYEQYF; CDR3 DNA: TGTGCCAGCAGTGAGCCCGGGACAGATATCTCCTACGAGCAGTACTTC; V gene: TRBV6-1; D gene: TRBD1; clone size: NA; J gene: TRBJ2-7
CDR3 protein: CASHGLWSTEAFF; CDR3 DNA: TGTGCCAGCCACGGGTTGTGGAGCACTGAAGCTTTCTTT; V gene: TRBV6-6; D gene: NA; clone size: NA; J gene: TRBJ1-1
CDR3 protein: CASRGTGANTEAFF; CDR3 DNA: TGTGCCAGCAGAGGGACAGGGGCGAACACTGAAGCTTTCTTT; V gene: TRBV6-5; D gene: TRBD1; clone size: NA; J gene: TRBJ1-1
CDR3 protein: CASSYRTGPGELFF; CDR3 DNA: TGTGCCAGCAGTTACCGGACAGGGCCCGGGGAGCTGTTTTTT; V gene: TRBV6-5; D gene: TRBD1; clone size: NA; J gene: TRBJ2-2
CDR3 protein: CASRWTTTGELFF; CDR3 DNA: TGTGCCAGCAGATGGACTACCACCGGGGAGCTGTTTTTT; V gene: TRBV7-2; D gene: NA; clone size: NA; J gene: TRBJ2-2
CDR3 protein: CASSPLGQMSSGNTIYF; CDR3 DNA: TGTGCCAGCTCACCCTTGGGACAGATGAGCTCTGGAAACACCATATATTTT; V gene: TRBV18; D gene: TRBD1; clone size: NA; J gene: TRBJ1-3
CDR3 protein: CASSPWYSLLAFEQYF; CDR3 DNA: TGTGCCAGCTCACCTTGGTACTCGCTATTAGCTTTTGAGCAGTACTTC; V gene: TRBV18; D gene: NA; clone size: NA; J gene: TRBJ2-7
CDR3 protein: CASSLQAGAAYNEQFF; CDR3 DNA: TGTGCCAGCAGCTTACAAGCGGGAGCGGCCTACAATGAGCAGTTCTTC; V gene: TRBV7-3; D gene: TRBD2; clone size: NA; J gene: TRBJ2-1
CDR3 protein: CARRRTGGNTEAFF; CDR3 DNA: TGTGCCAGACGACGGACAGGCGGGAACACTGAAGCTTTCTTT; V gene: TRBV2; D gene: TRBD1; clone size: NA; J gene: TRBJ1-1
CDR3 protein: CASSHPGQGVSEQYF; CDR3 DNA: TGCGCCAGCAGCCATCCGGGACAGGGGGTCTCCGAGCAGTACTTC; V gene: TRBV4-1; D gene: TRBD1; clone size: NA; J gene: TRBJ2-7
CDR3 protein: CASSHTSTDTQYF; CDR3 DNA: TGTGCCAGCAGTCATACTAGCACAGATACGCAGTATTTT; V gene: TRBV27; D gene: NA; clone size: NA; J gene: TRBJ2-3
CDR3 protein: CASKKLAGGTQETQYF; CDR3 DNA: TGTGCCAGCAAGAAGCTAGCGGGAGGCACCCAAGAGACCCAGTACTTC; V gene: TRBV28; D gene: TRBD2; clone size: NA; J gene: TRBJ2-5
CDR3 protein: CASSPTGGHGFYEQYF; CDR3 DNA: TGTGCCAGCAGTCCAACAGGGGGCCATGGTTTCTACGAGCAGTACTTC; V gene: TRBV2; D gene: TRBD1; clone size: NA; J gene: TRBJ2-7
CDR3 protein: CASTPSGFEQYF; CDR3 DNA: TGTGCCAGCACTCCGTCGGGGTTCGAGCAGTACTTC; V gene: TRBV18; D gene: NA; clone size: few; J gene: TRBJ2-7
CDR3 protein: CASSLGINPGAETQYF; CDR3 DNA: TGTGCCAGCAGCTTGGGCATTAACCCAGGGGCCGAGACCCAGTACTTC; V gene: TRBV5-6; D gene: NA; clone size: NA; J gene: TRBJ2-5
CDR3 protein: CASSEFVGGDSNQPQHF; CDR3 DNA: TGTGCCAGCAGTGAATTCGTCGGGGGGGATAGCAATCAGCCCCAGCATTTT; V gene: TRBV2; D gene: NA; clone size: NA; J gene: TRBJ1-5
CDR3 protein: CASSTLGHSYEQYF; CDR3 DNA: TGTGCCAGTAGTACCTTAGGACACTCCTACGAGCAGTACTTC; V gene: TRBV19; D gene: NA; clone size: NA; J gene: TRBJ2-7
CDR3 protein: CASSRGTRDFNYGYTF; CDR3 DNA: TGCGCCAGCAGCCGGGGGACCCGGGACTTCAACTATGGCTACACCTTC; V gene: TRBV5-1; D gene: NA; clone size: NA; J gene: TRBJ1-2
CDR3 protein: CASSRLAWETQYF; CDR3 DNA: TGTGCCAGCAGCAGACTAGCGTGGGAGACCCAGTACTTC; V gene: TRBV14; D gene: TRBD2; clone size: NA; J gene: TRBJ2-5
CDR3 protein: CASSLVSGKNDEQYF; CDR3 DNA: TGTGCCAGCAGCTTAGTTAGCGGGAAAAACGACGAGCAGTACTTC; V gene: TRBV7-9; D gene: TRBD2; clone size: NA; J gene: TRBJ2-7
CDR3 protein: CARSLASQRRYGYTF; CDR3 DNA: TGTGCCAGAAGCTTGGCCAGCCAGCGACGCTATGGCTACACCTTC; V gene: TRBV5-3; D gene: NA; clone size: NA; J gene: TRBJ1-2
CDR3 protein: CASSRKGITPTNEKLFF; CDR3 DNA: TGTGCCAGTAGTCGCAAGGGGATTACGCCAACTAATGAAAAACTGTTTTTT; V gene: TRBV19; D gene: NA; clone size: once; J gene: TRBJ1-4
CDR3 protein: CASSVRDGPFEQYF; CDR3 DNA: TGTGCCAGCAGTGTCCGGGATGGACCGTTCGAGCAGTACTTC; V gene: TRBV6-5; D gene: NA; clone size: NA; J gene: TRBJ2-7
CDR3 protein: CASSLLGGASYEQYF; CDR3 DNA: TGCGCCAGCAGCTTGTTGGGAGGTGCCTCCTACGAGCAGTACTTC; V gene: TRBV5-1; D gene: NA; clone size: NA; J gene: TRBJ2-7
CDR3 protein: CASSPSSYEQYF; CDR3 DNA: TGTGCCAGCAGCCCCAGCTCCTACGAGCAGTACTTC; V gene: TRBV7-9; D gene: NA; clone size: NA; J gene: TRBJ2-7
CDR3 protein: CASSPRGEDQPQHF; CDR3 DNA: TGTGCCAGCAGCCCCCGCGGGGAGGATCAGCCCCAGCATTTT; V gene: TRBV28; D gene: NA; clone size: NA; J gene: TRBJ1-5
CDR3 protein: CAVETDTQYF; CDR3 DNA: TGTGCCGTCGAGACAGATACGCAGTATTTT; V gene: TRBV7-8; D gene: NA; clone size: NA; J gene: TRBJ2-3
CDR3 protein: CASSLVVPGGGLDTQYF; CDR3 DNA: TGTGCCAGCAGCTTAGTCGTACCGGGGGGCGGGTTGGATACGCAGTATTTT; V gene: TRBV7-2; D gene: NA; clone size: once; J gene: TRBJ2-3
CDR3 protein: CASSQGQGGQPQHF; CDR3 DNA: TGTGCCAGCTCACAAGGACAGGGCGGGCAGCCCCAGCATTTT; V gene: TRBV18; D gene: TRBD1; clone size: NA; J gene: TRBJ1-5
CDR3 protein: CASSPGQGTNYGYTF; CDR3 DNA: TGTGCCAGCTCACCCGGACAGGGTACCAACTATGGCTACACCTTC; V gene: TRBV18; D gene: TRBD1; clone size: NA; J gene: TRBJ1-2
CDR3 protein: CASSFSRDYYEQYF; CDR3 DNA: TGTGCCAGCAGCTTTTCCCGGGACTACTACGAGCAGTACTTC; V gene: TRBV7-8; D gene: TRBD2; clone size: NA; J gene: TRBJ2-7
CDR3 protein: CASSSGLASGEQFF; CDR3 DNA: TGTGCCAGCAGCTCGGGACTAGCGAGCGGTGAGCAGTTCTTC; V gene: TRBV13; D gene: TRBD2; clone size: NA; J gene: TRBJ2-1
CDR3 protein: CASSEAPGSYNEQFF; CDR3 DNA: TGTGCCAGCAGTGAAGCGCCAGGTTCCTACAATGAGCAGTTCTTC; V gene: TRBV6-1; D gene: NA; clone size: NA; J gene: TRBJ2-1
CDR3 protein: CASSQVRPGDEKLFF; CDR3 DNA: TGCGCCAGCAGCCAAGTGAGGCCCGGGGATGAAAAACTGTTTTTT; V gene: TRBV4-1; D gene: NA; clone size: NA; J gene: TRBJ1-4
CDR3 protein: CASSETGSYGYTF; CDR3 DNA: TGTGCCAGCAGTGAAACAGGGTCCTATGGCTACACCTTC; V gene: TRBV6-1; D gene: NA; clone size: NA; J gene: TRBJ1-2
CDR3 protein: CASSQPRDRGNTIYF; CDR3 DNA: TGCGCCAGCAGCCAACCCCGGGACAGGGGAAACACCATATATTTT; V gene: TRBV4-1; D gene: TRBD1; clone size: NA; J gene: TRBJ1-3
CDR3 protein: CASSLLGQGAYEQYF; CDR3 DNA: TGTGCCAGTAGTCTTCTCGGGCAGGGTGCCTACGAGCAGTACTTC; V gene: TRBV19; D gene: NA; clone size: NA; J gene: TRBJ2-7
CDR3 protein: CASSRNLDRGYPEAFF; CDR3 DNA: TGTGCCAGTAGTAGAAATCTGGACAGGGGTTATCCTGAAGCTTTCTTT; V gene: TRBV19; D gene: TRBD1; clone size: NA; J gene: TRBJ1-1
CDR3 protein: CASSLTGLRDTEAFF; CDR3 DNA: TGTGCCAGCAGTCTCACAGGGCTCAGGGACACTGAAGCTTTCTTT; V gene: TRBV6-6; D gene: NA; clone size: NA; J gene: TRBJ1-1
CDR3 protein: CASSPNGQAVDEQFF; CDR3 DNA: TGTGCCAGCAGCCCTAATGGACAGGCCGTGGATGAGCAGTTCTTC; V gene: TRBV13; D gene: TRBD1; clone size: NA; J gene: TRBJ2-1
CDR3 protein: CASNTRDRAPDTQYF; CDR3 DNA: TGCGCCAGTAATACCCGGGACAGAGCCCCGGATACGCAGTATTTT; V gene: TRBV23-1; D gene: TRBD1; clone size: NA; J gene: TRBJ2-3
CDR3 protein: CASSPGAVERWHEQFF; CDR3 DNA: TGTGCCAGCAGCCCCGGCGCGGTAGAAAGATGGCATGAGCAGTTCTTC; V gene: TRBV7-2; D gene: NA; clone size: NA; J gene: TRBJ2-1
CDR3 protein: CAWSPLYPRGETQYF; CDR3 DNA: TGTGCCTGGAGTCCACTCTACCCACGCGGAGAGACCCAGTACTTC; V gene: TRBV30; D gene: NA; clone size: NA; J gene: TRBJ2-5
CDR3 protein: CASSPTGGANYGYTF; CDR3 DNA: TGTGCCAGCAGCCCGACAGGCGGAGCTAACTATGGCTACACCTTC; V gene: TRBV7-9; D gene: NA; clone size: NA; J gene: TRBJ1-2
CDR3 protein: CASSSTGGTEAFF; CDR3 DNA: TGCGCCAGCAGCTCGACTGGTGGGACTGAAGCTTTCTTT; V gene: TRBV5-1; D gene: NA; clone size: NA; J gene: TRBJ1-1
CDR3 protein: CASSQRGSYNEQFF; CDR3 DNA: TGTGCCAGCAGCCAAAGGGGCTCCTACAATGAGCAGTTCTTC; V gene: TRBV14; D gene: NA; clone size: NA; J gene: TRBJ2-1
CDR3 protein: CASSPGQGNVEAFF; CDR3 DNA: TGTGCCAGCTCACCAGGGCAGGGAAATGTTGAAGCTTTCTTT; V gene: TRBV18; D gene: NA; clone size: NA; J gene: TRBJ1-1
CDR3 protein: CASMIALGVAGALTDTQYF; CDR3 DNA: TGTGCCAGCATGATAGCCTTGGGGGTAGCGGGGGCCCTCACAGATACGCAGTATTTT; V gene: TRBV2; D gene: TRBD2; clone size: NA; J gene: TRBJ2-3
CDR3 protein: CASSRTLNYGYTF; CDR3 DNA: TGTGCCAGCAGTCGGACATTGAACTATGGCTACACCTTC; V gene: TRBV6-5; D gene: NA; clone size: NA; J gene: TRBJ1-2
CDR3 protein: CASSFTGSNYGYTF; CDR3 DNA: TGCGCCAGCAGCTTCACAGGGTCTAACTATGGCTACACCTTC; V gene: TRBV5-1; D gene: NA; clone size: NA; J gene: TRBJ1-2
CDR3 protein: CASLKRDYQWEQYF; CDR3 DNA: TGTGCCAGCCTGAAGAGGGACTATCAATGGGAGCAGTACTTC; V gene: TRBV28; D gene: TRBD2; clone size: NA; J gene: TRBJ2-7